This paragraph reports one T cell receptor (beta chain). Its antigen has not been determined. Base quality data are lacking; no much larger clone is found one base away. The data were obtained in a study of cytomegalovirus exposure and HLA in healthy donors (dated by TCRdb to 2015 to 2018). In the study overall: In an earlier analysis of some 550 of the donors, 250 to 350 Gb of sequence data and 117 million unique TCR beta sequences from about 180 million T cells were reported. Around 330 gigabases of sequencing data and around 80 million unique TCR sequences made up an early release that covered about 640 HLA-typed donors. Of the 300 to 450 genotyped donors, about 84% fell in the genetic ancestry cluster associated with self-reported Caucasian donors. The aim of the study was to test whether cataloging public T cell receptors could identify signatures of past pathogen exposure. The study used immunosequencing to profile the T cell repertoires of approximately 630 subjects and linked those repertoires to cytomegalovirus serostatus. Besides the first cohort of around 670 subjects, a separate validation cohort made up of 120 different subjects was used. To predict cytomegalovirus infection status, the study combined high-throughput TCR immunosequencing, statistical association of individual TCRs with disease status, and machine learning. In a later analysis, previously published TCR beta repertoires from roughly 710 donors were re-analyzed and high-resolution HLA genotyping was added so that TCR occurrence patterns could be studied. In the later analysis, no new phenotypic data were used to find candidate immune exposures; instead, reliance was placed on TCR beta sequences and their occurrence across donors. An earlier analysis of a few hundred of the donors applied high-throughput TCR beta sequencing to assess whether each TCR beta V gene segment acted as functional or pseudogenic. Donor age, sex, ethnicity and CMV serostatus were collected together with the repertoire data. Genome-wide SNP genotypes for about 55% of the roughly 670 donors were used in a later genetic analysis, which treated that subset as a discovery cohort. Every discovery cohort repertoire had been produced on one sequencing platform. HLA typing covered class I and class II loci at four-digit resolution. Typing coverage varied by locus: roughly 620-640 donors for A, B, C, DRB1 and DQB1; more than 500 for DQA1; over 600 for DPA1; under 490 for DPB1. Because of strong linkage in the cohort, five DR-DQ haplotypes were treated as single units for association and clustering. Among 398 genotyped donors of the cohort, an average of around 250,000 unique TCR beta nucleotide sequences was sequenced per donor, of which approximately 19% were non-productive.

The cohort was made up of 666 healthy bone marrow donors. All cohort members were sampled while nominally healthy, although unrecorded immune exposures were likely present. The donor was CMV seropositive and was included in the group of almost 300 seropositive cohort members. Every donor gave a peripheral blood sample, and the peripheral blood mononuclear cells from that sample were used for TCR beta sequencing. Genomic DNA was extracted from the blood cell samples with the Qiagen DNeasy Blood Extraction Kit. Trimmed from V: 6 bases; trimmed from J: 5 bases; junction bases lacking a gene match: 12. The CDR3, from cysteine to phenylalanine, totals 15 residues. Of the read, only the CDR3 DNA is kept; its 45 bases are in frame from base 1. Looking up the germline V gene yields CDR1 SQVTM and CDR2 ANQGSEA. Library generation was performed with the immunoSEQ multiplex PCR assay. A mixture of 60 forward primers for TCR Vbeta segments and 13 reverse primers for TCR Jbeta segments was used in the multiplex PCR. The CDR3 region of rearranged TCR beta genes was amplified from genomic DNA by a multiplex PCR assay. The amplified TCR beta libraries were sequenced on the Illumina HiSeq System as 87-base-pair reads. In the source study's methods: Across the 670 or so repertoires, a later analysis counted 80 million or so unique TCR beta chains, around 11 million of which were shared by at least two donors. A nearest-neighbor algorithm error-corrected the raw reads and collapsed the reads into unique sequences, merging closely related sequences to remove PCR and sequencing errors. CDR3 sequences were aligned to IMGT reference sequences to assign V, D and J gene segments. For a sequence to be retained, at least a six-nucleotide match to both a V gene segment and a J gene segment was required. A rearrangement was called productive if the CDR3 had no stop codons and remained in frame with V and J, and every other rearrangement was called non-productive. Following IMGT convention, CDR3 was defined as the stretch from the second conserved V-encoded cysteine to the conserved J-encoded phenylalanine. In an earlier analysis of 587 of the donors, sequences lacking an unambiguous match to a single V gene segment were excluded. An earlier analysis of 587 of the donors classified V segments as functional when productive rearrangements were above 56.7% and as segregating when the standard deviation between donors was above 5%. A statistical classification framework was built to diagnose cytomegalovirus status from the catalog of TCR beta chain sequences. In a later analysis, TCR nucleotide sequences were compared against IMGT/GENE-DB human TR gene sequences so that V and J genes could be assigned. A later analysis assigned CDR3 sequences and most-parsimonious VDJ recombination scenarios with the TCRdist pipeline. A later analysis defined each TCR beta chain by its CDR3 amino acid sequence plus V-gene family, and excluded reads lacking a unique V-gene family. To address suspected cross-contamination and a sequencing artifact, a later analysis removed approximately 600 highly shared, low-generation-probability nucleotide sequences. A later analysis calculated a clonal expansion index for each public chain from normalized within-repertoire ranks of inferred template counts. In a later analysis, generation probabilities were computed using a VDJ recombination model fitted to out-of-frame rearrangements, and the results were checked against IGoR. In a later analysis, TCR-TCR, TCR-HLA and TCR-CMV co-occurrence was scored with hypergeometric tests, and a repertoire-size bias correction was applied to TCR pairs. To estimate false discovery rates, a later analysis permuted the HLA or CMV assignments 20 times. In a later analysis, co-occurring TCRs were grouped using DBSCAN, and TCRdist sequence similarity was added for clustering within HLA-allele-positive subsets. For co-occurrence clustering, repertoires with fewer than 30,000 or more than 120,000 public chains were excluded, along with a handful of repertoires with anomalous nucleotide sharing. This immuneACCESS table, as held by TCRdb, lists in-frame sequences with V and J called but not all clones. Of the missing ones, under half trace to an unresolved V gene in checked studies; the others have no known cause. That table furnishes V, J and clone size, whereas the DNA furnished D and trimming. This sample comprises approximately 95,000 clones, about four fifths of them detected only once. The ten most abundant clones make up 9.5% to 13% of the sample.

The research as a whole found: The 87-base-pair reads could not distinguish some IMGT-functional V segments, including TRBV6-2 and TRBV6-3, so those segments were excluded. A later analysis reported that several top co-occurrence clusters appeared linked to parvovirus B19, influenza, CMV and Epstein-Barr virus. Most TCR sequences were observed very rarely across donors, whereas some public TCRs were present in many individuals. A few of the identified cytomegalovirus-associated TCR beta chains were confirmed in vitro to be specific for cytomegalovirus antigens. V-gene and J-gene trimming of TCR beta chains was associated with a missense DCLRE1C variant in a later genetic analysis, and the association was replicated in an independent cohort. In the study, some 160 TCR beta chains were listed as associated with cytomegalovirus. According to a later analysis, most CMV-associated TCR beta chains appeared to be HLA-restricted, and the HLA associations seemed to be driven largely by CMV exposure. Compared with the roughly 670-donor mean, donors in an Asian-associated ancestry cluster had fewer N-insertions in productive TCRs, according to a later genetic analysis. In a later analysis, the rate of TCR association differed among HLA loci, with DRB1 alleles having the most associated TCRs and HLA-C alleles having the fewest. Because HLA typing was unavailable for some donors at each locus, only the typed subset was used in association tests. A cluster of highly shared sequence variants was judged likely to represent a technical artifact of the sequencing pipeline. In a later analysis, HLA-associated TCR beta chains were found to be more clonally expanded and to have lower generation probabilities than equally common non-associated chains. Sequencing depth was assumed to be roughly uniform across donors in the presence/absence analyses, though that assumption may not hold. The authors suggested that the approach could potentially be extended to other disease states and immunological phenotypes. Correlated functional status among segregating V segments might be attributable to linkage disequilibrium, but an unknown experimental factor could not be ruled out. The earlier analysis of approximately 540 of the donors excluded 15 to 20 rarely observed V segments, including chromosome 9 orphons, because counts were too low. In this cohort, only TCR beta chains were sequenced, and detectable features were limited by the absence of alpha or paired-chain data. At a false discovery rate of 0.05, a later analysis linked some 18,000 TCR beta sequences to specific HLA alleles. The only immune exposure information available for the cohort was CMV serostatus. In an earlier analysis of approximately 590 of the donors, most TCR beta V segments were observed in productive rearrangements about 90% or about 30% of the time, broadly matching IMGT annotations. A further reported finding was that TCR beta sequences accurately predicted the HLA-A and HLA-B alleles for most subjects in the first cohort. Assigning TCR associations to individual alleles was difficult when HLA alleles, especially DR and DQ, strongly co-occurred. The classifier was reported to diagnose cytomegalovirus status with high specificity and sensitivity in both the original cohort and the validation cohort.

Material for sequencing was PBMCs. The receptor comes from a man aged 18-30 years in good health and CMV-seropositive. The chain links TRBV29-1 with TRBJ2-5, and TRBD2 aligns with 10 junction nucleotides. In nucleotide form, the sequence is TGCAGCGTACAGCGGGGGGGCCAAGCAGGGGAGACCCAGTACTTC. It specifies CSVQRGGQAGETQYF.